What follows is one T cell receptor (beta chain) and its context. This receptor's antigen is unknown. No base quality information exists; no much larger clone differs at one position. The CDR3, from cysteine to phenylalanine, totals 16 residues. The read is trimmed to its CDR3 DNA, 48 bases read in frame from base 1. Between the V and J ends, shortened by 3 bases and 1 base respectively, the junction contains 14 bases. As encoded in the germline V gene, CDR1 is SGHAT while CDR2 is FQNNGV. The record originates from a study of blood T cell repertoires in COVID-19 (TCRdb year 2020). A note on the overall study: Samples covering the acute and convalescent phases of COVID-19 were provided by collaborators in the United States, Italy and Spain. The material from the prospective study consisted of cDNA or gDNA derived from T cells, B-cell-depleted T cells, or PBMCs. Subjects who had been exposed to COVID-19, were actively infected with it, or had recovered from it provided the deeply sampled blood TCRbeta repertoires that made up the dataset. The repertoires were released in a freely available public database meant as a resource for research on the immune response to SARS-CoV-2. The samples were drawn from the first 160 participants of the ongoing ImmuneRACE study and from some 1,300 subjects provided by 6 global collaborators. Sample metadata almost always included a de-identified subject ID, COVID-19 status, age in years and sex. Where available, HLA class I and class II types were obtained from metadata supplied by the sample provider rather than from assay-based typing.

TCRbeta CDR3 regions were amplified from genomic DNA by means of the immunoSEQ Assay, a bias-controlled multiplex PCR. On the study's bioinformatics: Nucleated cell counts per sample were estimated from amplification of reference gene primers within the assay. Sequence reads were collapsed and filtered to measure the absolute abundance of every unique TCRbeta CDR3 rearrangement. Productive Simpson clonality was computed per sample as the square root of Simpson's diversity index over productive rearrangements. What TCRdb holds here is the immuneACCESS table cut down to in-frame rearrangements. Part of the clones is not present; checked against another copy, under half of the missing clones reflect an unresolved V gene, and the others are unexplained. Clone size and the V and J calls come from that table; the DNA yielded D and trimming. For this sample the table gives about 150,000 clones, of which 85% to 90% were detected only once. The top ten clonotypes cover over 2% of the sample.

A second Seattle source provided samples from volunteer blood donors who had recovered from COVID-19. Collaborating institutions collected whole blood in K2EDTA tubes following their own protocols. For TCRbeta analysis, collaborators shipped samples in one of three forms: frozen whole blood, isolated PBMCs, or DNA extracted from either of those sample types. Overall results and qualifications from the work: The quantity of clinical and demographic metadata differed by source and by participant and was supplied without curation.

The receptor was isolated from a middle-aged man who had recovered from COVID-19. The sequence joins TRBV11-2 to TRBJ2-3; the D gene is perhaps TRBD2, from 7 matching bases. Material for sequencing was peripheral blood. The encoded CDR3 is CASSFNWGGRTDTQYF. The DNA sequence is as follows: TGTGCCAGCAGCTTTAATTGGGGGGGCCGCACAGATACGCAGTATTTT.